Following are 5 T cell receptor beta chains from one sample sequenced in a study of T cell responses to AZD1222 COVID-19 vaccine. Repertoires were generated with immunoSEQ multiplex PCR, while TCRdb's copy carries only in-frame clones and drops some. The table has 100,000 to 130,000 clones, roughly 87% seen once. The sample consisted of peripheral blood, taken on day 0 of AZD1222 vaccination. The receptors were gathered from an adult in good health.

This clone was observed a single time. The chain carries TRBV4-1 and TRBJ2-7; D might be TRBD1 (5 bases). Germline loops: CDR1 MGHRA, CDR2 YSYEKL. The CDR3 spans 14 residues. V was clipped by 4 bases and J by 1 base, with 11 bases between them. CDR3: CASSPGFLSYEQYF. The CDR3 region has the DNA TGCGCCAGCAGCCCAGGGTTTCTATCCTACGAGCAGTACTTC.

The chain has TRBV14 and TRBJ2-2; 8 bases map to TRBD2. The CDR3 spans 16 residues. The germline V gene encodes CDR1 SGHDN and CDR2 FVKESK. V dropped 4 bases and J dropped 5; count of bases not matched to a gene: 9. The CDR3 nucleotides are TGTGCCAGCAGCCGGCCTGGGACTAGATATACCGGGGAGCTGTTTTTT. It is translated as CASSRPGTRYTGELFF.

This sequence joins TRBV7-8 and TRBJ2-3, with unresolved D. The V gene's germline CDR1 is SGHVS and CDR2 FQNEAQ. The V end was cut by 1 base, the J end by 6 bases, with 11 bases between. CDR3 length equals 14 residues. Here the CDR3 reads CASSLVSSLDTQYF. The CDR3 DNA reads TGTGCCAGCAGCTTAGTTAGCTCTTTGGATACGCAGTATTTT.

This chain joins TRBV7-2 and TRBJ1-2; D gene unclear. Germline lookup yields CDR1 SGHTA and CDR2 FQGNSA. This CDR3 comprises 10 residues. Trimming removed 2 bases at V and 8 bases at J, with 3 bases between. The CDR3 loop is CASSLLGYTF. Here the CDR3 DNA reads TGTGCCAGCAGCTTACTAGGCTACACCTTC.

The rearrangement links TRBV5-8 to TRBJ1-2; tentatively, D is TRBD1 (5 bases). CDR1 is SGHTS and CDR2 is YDEGEE in the germline V gene. The CDR3 runs 16 residues. The V end was cut by 3 bases, the J end by 0 bases, with 15 bases between. The chain's CDR3 is CASSSGTGNANYGYTF. The CDR3 DNA follows: TGTGCCAGCAGCTCCGGAACAGGAAACGCTAACTATGGCTACACCTTC.